The 18 T cell receptor beta chains in this list originate from one sample, sequenced in a study of control samples from healthy donors and cancer patients. The data were produced by immunoSEQ multiplex PCR, yet TCRdb's version contains in-frame clones alone and is incomplete. Here the sample spans about 140,000 clones, around 94% being singletons. Material: blood. Every receptor here comes from a man aged 35 to 55 in good health.

Notes on this clone: An end of the junction differs from the germline gene, which may be a read error. The chain carries TRBV11-2 and TRBJ2-3; 7 bases agree with TRBD1. The CDR3 length is 15 residues. The germline gives CDR1 SGHAT, CDR2 FQNNGV. CDR3 DNA: TGTGCCAGCAGCCTAGAAGACAGGGTGGAAGATACGCAGTATTTT. Protein product: CASSLEDRVEDTQYF.

The chain has TRBV3-1 (or the pseudogene TRBV3-2) and TRBJ1-1; 10 positions match TRBD1. CDR1 and CDR2 (germline): LGHDT, YNNKEL (reference sequence). This CDR3 region has 18 residues. With V trimmed by 0 bases and J by 1 base, 8 bases remained unmatched. CDR3 protein: CASSQDRQGAGRNTEAFF. Here the CDR3 DNA reads TGTGCCAGCAGCCAAGATCGACAGGGGGCGGGCAGGAACACTGAAGCTTTCTTT.

This sequence joins TRBV10-2 and TRBJ2-7, with TRBD1 as a possible D gene (7 bases). This CDR3 region has 13 residues. CDR1 and CDR2 from the germline V gene are WSHSY and SAAADI. Trimming removed 6 bases from V and 3 bases from J, with 12 bases in between. CDR3 residues: CASRAGQHYEQYF. CDR3 bases: TGCGCCAGCAGGGCGGGACAGCACTACGAGCAGTACTTC.

The chain joins TRBV6-5 to TRBJ1-2; D remains unclear. Trimming pared 8 bases from V and 4 bases from J, leaving 14 bases between. Germline V gene lookup returns CDR1 MNHEY and CDR2 SVGAGI. CDR3 size: 13 residues. The CDR3 loop reads CASFDYPAYGYTF. CDR3 DNA sequence: TGTGCCAGCTTCGATTACCCGGCCTATGGCTACACCTTC.

This chain joins TRBV9 and TRBJ1-2, with D perhaps TRBD1 (6 bases). The CDR3 has 15 amino acids. Germline values: CDR1 SGDLS, CDR2 YYNGEE. Trimming removed 4 bases from V and 0 bases from J, with 13 bases in between. The CDR3 region has the DNA TGTGCCAGCAGCAGACACGGACAGCCTAACTATGGCTACACCTTC. Protein: CASSRHGQPNYGYTF. The whole variable domain, remainder taken from reference TRBV9 and TRBJ1-2, is DSGVTQTPKHLITATGQRVTLRCSPRSGDLSVYWYQQSLDQGLQFLIQYYNGEERAKGNILERFSAQQFPDLHSELNLSSLELGDSALYFCASSRHGQPNYGYTFGSGTRLTVV.

V gene TRBV25-1 combines with J gene TRBJ2-5; 7 bases agree with TRBD1. Germline V CDR1 and CDR2: MGHDK, SYGVNS. V gave up 2 bases and J gave up 4 bases; unmatched junction bases: 10. The CDR3 contains 16 residues. The CDR3 loop reads CASSELPTGRPETQYF. The CDR3 nucleotides read TGTGCCAGCAGTGAACTTCCGACAGGGCGTCCAGAGACCCAGTACTTC.

V gene TRBV9 combines with J gene TRBJ2-3; 10 positions agree with TRBD2. Germline values: CDR1 SGDLS, CDR2 YYNGEE. This CDR3 region has 17 residues. V lost 3 bases to trimming and J lost 3 bases; unmatched junction nucleotides: 10. CDR3 region: CASSGGASGGRTDTQYF. In nucleotides, the CDR3 is TGTGCCAGCAGCGGAGGGGCTAGCGGGGGAAGAACAGATACGCAGTATTTT.

This chain joins TRBV6-1 and TRBJ1-5; the D gene is possibly TRBD1 (6 bases). Germline values: CDR1 MNHNS, CDR2 SASEGT. V was trimmed by 2 bases and J by 1 base, leaving 9 bases between them. This CDR3 has 15 residues. The chain's CDR3 is CASSEHRASNQPQHF. The CDR3, as DNA: TGTGCCAGCAGTGAACACAGGGCCAGCAATCAGCCCCAGCATTTT.

Of note for this clone: Other nucleotide sequences from this sample produce the same CDR3. The chain is built from TRBV19 and TRBJ1-2, with D unclear. Germline V gene sequence: CDR1 LNHDA, CDR2 SQIVND (reference sequence). The V gene lost 7 bases and the J gene lost 4 bases, with 7 bases spanning the gap. The CDR3 is 11 residues long. The CDR3 loop is CASTVSYGYTF. CDR3 nucleotides: TGTGCCAGTACTGTTAGCTATGGCTACACCTTC.

V gene TRBV30 combines with J gene TRBJ2-1; D gene ambiguous. With 3 bases removed from V and 1 base from J, the gap between germline ends came to 4 bases. The CDR3 has 12 amino acids. The germline V gene has CDR1 GTSNPN and CDR2 SVGIG (reference sequence). The DNA of the CDR3 is TGTGCCTGGAGCGGGTCCTACAATGAGCAGTTCTTC. Translated: CAWSGSYNEQFF.

This chain joins TRBV6-5 and TRBJ1-5, with D tentatively TRBD1 (5 bases). This CDR3 has 13 amino acids. The V gene's germline CDR1 is MNHEY and CDR2 SVGAGI. Trimming took off 2 bases at V and 4 bases at J, with 6 bases between the two ends. CDR3 in DNA: TGTGCCAGCAGTTACGACAGAAATCAGCCCCAGCATTTT. Protein product: CASSYDRNQPQHF.

This chain uses TRBV24-1 with TRBJ2-2; no reliable D call. The CDR3 totals 14 residues. In germline, CDR1 is KGHDR, CDR2 SFDVKD. V lost 1 base to trimming and J lost 6 bases, with 8 bases between them. This CDR3 reads CATSDFGTAGELFF. CDR3 coding DNA: TGTGCCACCAGTGATTTTGGAACCGCCGGGGAGCTGTTTTTT.

The chain combines TRBV6-6 with TRBJ1-6; D is possibly TRBD1 (5 bases). V was clipped by 6 bases and J by 7 bases, with 19 bases between them. The CDR3 covers 16 residues. Germline assignment: CDR1 MNHNY and CDR2 SVGAGI (reference sequence). CDR3 in amino acids: CASSPGPRAGNSPLHF. In DNA form, the CDR3 reads TGTGCCAGCAGCCCGGGACCCCGCGCGGGAAATTCACCCCTCCACTTT.

This clone was counted a single time. This sequence joins TRBV7-3 and TRBJ2-3, with D possibly being TRBD2 (5 bases). The CDR3 runs to 16 residues. Germline V gene data show CDR1 as SGHTA and CDR2 as FQGTGA. The V gene lost 1 base and the J gene lost 4 bases, with 15 bases spanning the gap. CDR3 in amino acids: CASSLSAGVGADTQYF. CDR3 coding DNA: TGTGCCAGCAGCTTAAGTGCGGGTGTGGGTGCAGATACGCAGTATTTT.

This chain connects TRBV19 to TRBJ2-1, with D unclear. Germline CDR1 and CDR2: LNHDA and SQIVND (reference sequence). The CDR3 has 13 residues. V lost 11 bases to trimming and J lost 0 bases, with 11 bases between them. The CDR3 bases are TGTGCCGCCGGCACTTTCTCCTACAATGAGCAGTTCTTC. This sequence encodes CAAGTFSYNEQFF.

The genes are TRBV5-6 and TRBJ2-7; D remains ambiguous. CDR3 length: 15 residues. Germline lookup yields CDR1 SGHDT and CDR2 YYEEEE. The ends were cut back, 0 bases at V and 0 bases at J, with 10 bases in the middle. The CDR3 DNA reads as TGTGCCAGCAGCTTGGGTCTCGGGCCCTCCTACGAGCAGTACTTC. Amino acids: CASSLGLGPSYEQYF.

CDR3 DNA sequence: TGTGCCAGCAGCGTAGATGTAGGAGGGAGCTCCTACAATGAGCAGTTCTTC. This sequence encodes CASSVDVGGSSYNEQFF. The chain is built from TRBV9 and TRBJ2-1; D possibly corresponds to TRBD2 (6 bases). The CDR3 is 17 residues long. CDR1 and CDR2 (germline): SGDLS, YYNGEE. Deletions cut 0 bases from V and 0 bases from J, with 13 bases between.

The V call is TRBV27, the J call TRBJ1-2, with D maybe TRBD1 (6 bases). Germline CDR1 and CDR2: MNHEY and SMNVEV (reference sequence). The V end was cut by 4 bases, the J end by 2 bases, with 14 bases between. There are 15 residues in the CDR3. CDR3 residues: CASSSQTGKNYGYTF. CDR3 nucleotides: TGTGCCAGCAGTTCACAGACAGGAAAAAACTATGGCTACACCTTC.